A single sample gave rise to the 2 T cell receptor beta chains below, sequenced in a study of blood T cell repertoires in COVID-19. This table comes from immunoSEQ multiplex PCR, and its TCRdb copy is limited to in-frame clones, with some not included. The sample lists about 270,000 clones; roughly 85% were seen once. The sequenced sample consisted of peripheral blood. These receptors were obtained from a woman in her 50s who had recovered from COVID-19.

The J gene is TRBJ1-2, the V gene TRBV3-1 (or the pseudogene TRBV3-2); tentatively, D is TRBD1 (5 bases). The CDR3 is made up of 14 amino acids. The ends were cut back, 6 bases at V and 0 bases at J, with 11 bases in the middle. Germline lookup yields CDR1 LGHDT and CDR2 YNNKEL (reference sequence). DNA of the CDR3: TGTGCCAGCAGAGATCTGGGGCCTAACTATGGCTACACCTTC. Translation gives CASRDLGPNYGYTF.

Only one count was recorded for this clone. The CDR3 coding sequence is TGTGCCAGCGGGGGAGTGGGACAGGGTATCAACGAGCAGTACTTC. Translated: CASGGVGQGINEQYF. The chain recombines TRBV28 with TRBJ2-7; 9 bases map to TRBD1. The germline V gene has CDR1 MDHEN and CDR2 SYDVKM. The CDR3 has 15 residues. J gave up 5 bases and V 8 bases, and 13 bases lay outside the gene matches.